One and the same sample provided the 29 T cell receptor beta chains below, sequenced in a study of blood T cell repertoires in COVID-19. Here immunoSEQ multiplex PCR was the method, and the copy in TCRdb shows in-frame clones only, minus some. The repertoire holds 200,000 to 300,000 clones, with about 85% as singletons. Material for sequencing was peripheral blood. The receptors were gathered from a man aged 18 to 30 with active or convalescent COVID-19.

CDR3: CAVSPLGRGVTNEKLFF. In DNA, the CDR3 is TGTGCCGTCTCACCCTTGGGCAGGGGTGTGACTAATGAAAAACTGTTTTTT. V usage is TRBV19 and J usage is TRBJ1-4; weak D call: TRBD1 (6 bases). This CDR3 contains 17 residues. The V end lost 11 bases, the J end lost 2 bases, and 24 bases lay between the germline ends. Germline lookup yields CDR1 LNHDA and CDR2 SQIVND (reference sequence).

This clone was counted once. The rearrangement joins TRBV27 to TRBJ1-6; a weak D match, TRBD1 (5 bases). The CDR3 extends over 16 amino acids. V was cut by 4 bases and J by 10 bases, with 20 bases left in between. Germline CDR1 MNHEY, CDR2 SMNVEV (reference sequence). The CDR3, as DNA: TGTGCCAGCAGTTCCCAACTTCAGGGAAACTTATCACCCCTCCACTTT. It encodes CASSSQLQGNLSPLHF.

The chain's CDR3 is CASTTGGLTPPGGYTF. The CDR3 DNA sequence: TGTGCCAGTACTACGGGGGGATTGACACCTCCCGGCGGCTACACCTTC. The chain has TRBV19 and TRBJ1-2; TRBD1 might be the D (5 bases). V was clipped by 7 bases and J by 8 bases, with 26 bases between them. The CDR3 is 16 residues long. Germline CDR1 and CDR2: LNHDA and SQIVND (reference sequence).

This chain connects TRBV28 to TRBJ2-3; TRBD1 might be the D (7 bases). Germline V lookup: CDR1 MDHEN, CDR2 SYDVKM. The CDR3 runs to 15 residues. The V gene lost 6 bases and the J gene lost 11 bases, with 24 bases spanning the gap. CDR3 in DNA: TGTGCCAGCAGGCGGACAGGACAGGAGGGTCGGCAGCAGTATTTT. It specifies CASRRTGQEGRQQYF.

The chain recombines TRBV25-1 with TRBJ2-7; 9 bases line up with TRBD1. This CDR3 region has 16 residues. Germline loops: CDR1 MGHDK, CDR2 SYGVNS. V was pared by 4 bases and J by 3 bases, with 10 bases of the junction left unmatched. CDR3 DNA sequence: TGTGCCAGCAGTGTTAGCCGGGACAGGGATTTCTACGAGCAGTACTTC. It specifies CASSVSRDRDFYEQYF.

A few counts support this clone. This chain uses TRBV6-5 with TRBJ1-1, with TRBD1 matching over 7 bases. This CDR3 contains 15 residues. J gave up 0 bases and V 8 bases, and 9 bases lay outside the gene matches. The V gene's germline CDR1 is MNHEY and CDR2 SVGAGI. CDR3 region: CASLYRQGLNTEAFF. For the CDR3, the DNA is TGTGCCAGCCTATACAGACAGGGCTTGAACACTGAAGCTTTCTTT.

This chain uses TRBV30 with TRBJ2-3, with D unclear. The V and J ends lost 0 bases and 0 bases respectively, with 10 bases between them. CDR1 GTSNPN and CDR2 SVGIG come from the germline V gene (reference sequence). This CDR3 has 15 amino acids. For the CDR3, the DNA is TGTGCCTGGAGTGTACCTACTCCCAGCACAGATACGCAGTATTTT. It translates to CAWSVPTPSTDTQYF.

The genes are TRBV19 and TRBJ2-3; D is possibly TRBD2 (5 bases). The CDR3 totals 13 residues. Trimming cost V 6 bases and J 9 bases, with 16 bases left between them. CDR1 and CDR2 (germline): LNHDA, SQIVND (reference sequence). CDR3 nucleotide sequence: TGTGCCAGTAGGACTCCTCCGGGGAGAACGCAGTATTTT. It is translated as CASRTPPGRTQYF.

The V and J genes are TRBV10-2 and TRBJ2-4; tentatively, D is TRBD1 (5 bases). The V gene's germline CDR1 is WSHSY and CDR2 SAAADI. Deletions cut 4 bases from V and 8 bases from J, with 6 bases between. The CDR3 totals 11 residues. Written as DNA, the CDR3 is TGCGCCAGCAGTGTAGGGGACATTCAGTACTTC. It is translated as CASSVGDIQYF.

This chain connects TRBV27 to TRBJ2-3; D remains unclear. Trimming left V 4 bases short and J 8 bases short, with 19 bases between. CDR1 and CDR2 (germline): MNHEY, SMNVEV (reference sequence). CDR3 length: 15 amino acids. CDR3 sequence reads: CASSSWASPAGTQYF. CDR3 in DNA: TGTGCCAGCAGTTCCTGGGCTTCCCCTGCAGGTACGCAGTATTTT.

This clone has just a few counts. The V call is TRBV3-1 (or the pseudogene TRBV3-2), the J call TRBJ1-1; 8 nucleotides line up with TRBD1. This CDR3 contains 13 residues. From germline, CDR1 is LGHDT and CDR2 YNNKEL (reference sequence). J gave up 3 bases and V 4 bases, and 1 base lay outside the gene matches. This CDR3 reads CASSLTGDTEAFF. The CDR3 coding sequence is TGTGCCAGCAGCCTGACAGGGGACACTGAAGCTTTCTTT.

CDR3 residues: CASSLGTMNTEAFF. The CDR3 DNA follows: TGTGCCAGCAGCTTGGGTACAATGAACACTGAAGCTTTCTTT. This chain links TRBV5-5 with TRBJ1-1; D remains unclear. The V end lost 0 bases, the J end lost 0 bases, and 6 bases lay between the germline ends. The CDR3 contains 14 residues. Germline V gives CDR1 SGHKS, CDR2 YYEKEE (reference sequence). Variable domain in full (rest from reference TRBV5-5 and TRBJ1-1): DAGVTQSPTHLIKTRGQQVTLRCSPISGHKSVSWYQQVLGQGPQFIFQYYEKEERGRGNFPDRFSARQFPNYSSELNVNALLLGDSALYLCASSLGTMNTEAFFGQGTRLTVV.

The CDR3: CASSLRREASTDTQYF. Written as DNA, the CDR3 is TGTGCCAGCAGCTTAAGGCGGGAGGCAAGCACAGATACGCAGTATTTT. V gene TRBV11-3 combines with J gene TRBJ2-3; 8 bases fit TRBD2. V dropped 2 bases and J dropped 0; count of bases not matched to a gene: 4. The CDR3 spans 16 residues. The germline V gene encodes CDR1 SGHNT and CDR2 YENEEA.

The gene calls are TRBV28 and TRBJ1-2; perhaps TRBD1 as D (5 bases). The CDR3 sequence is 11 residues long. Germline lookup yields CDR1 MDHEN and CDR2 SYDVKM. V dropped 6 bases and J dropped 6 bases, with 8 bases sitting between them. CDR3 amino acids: CASSLDNGYTF. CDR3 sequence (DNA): TGTGCCAGCAGCCTGGACAATGGCTACACCTTC.

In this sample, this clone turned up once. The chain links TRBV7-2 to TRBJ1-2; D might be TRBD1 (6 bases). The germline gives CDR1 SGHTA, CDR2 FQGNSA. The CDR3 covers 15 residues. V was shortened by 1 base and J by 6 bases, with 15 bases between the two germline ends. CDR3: CASSLVRGRGNGYTF. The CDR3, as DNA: TGTGCCAGCAGCTTAGTACGCGGCAGGGGAAATGGCTACACCTTC. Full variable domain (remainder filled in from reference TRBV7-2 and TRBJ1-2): GAGVSQSPSNKVTEKGKDVELRCDPISGHTALYWYRQSLGQGLEFLIYFQGNSAPDKSGLPSDRFSAERTGGSVSTLTIQRTQQEDSAVYLCASSLVRGRGNGYTFGSGTRLTVV.

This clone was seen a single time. The CDR3 sequence is CASSWNSRVFSEQYF. The CDR3 DNA reads as TGTGCCAGCAGTTGGAACAGCAGGGTCTTCTCCGAGCAGTACTTC. The V and J genes are TRBV6-2 or TRBV6-3 and TRBJ2-7, with a weak D call TRBD1 (5 bases). Between the trimmed V and J ends, which lost 4 bases and 6 bases, there was a span of 19 bases. Germline lookup yields CDR1 MNHEY and CDR2 SVGEGT. The CDR3 consists of 15 residues.

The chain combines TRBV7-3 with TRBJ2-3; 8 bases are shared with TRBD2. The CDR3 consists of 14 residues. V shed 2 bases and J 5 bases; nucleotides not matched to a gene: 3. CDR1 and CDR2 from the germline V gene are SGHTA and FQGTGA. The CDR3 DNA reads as TGTGCCAGCAGCTTACGAGCGGGAGAAGATACGCAGTATTTT. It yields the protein CASSLRAGEDTQYF. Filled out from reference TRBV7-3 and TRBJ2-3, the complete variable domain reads GAGVSQTPSNKVTEKGKYVELRCDPISGHTALYWYRQSLGQGPEFLIYFQGTGAADDSGLPNDRFFAVRPEGSVSTLKIQRTERGDSAVYLCASSLRAGEDTQYFGPGTRLTVL.

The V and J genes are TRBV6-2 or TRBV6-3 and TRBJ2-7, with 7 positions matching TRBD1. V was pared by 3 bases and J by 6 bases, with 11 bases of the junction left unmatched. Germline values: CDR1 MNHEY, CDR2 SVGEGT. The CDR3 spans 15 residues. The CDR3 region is CASSYSGTVFSEQYF. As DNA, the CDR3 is TGTGCCAGCAGTTATTCCGGGACAGTTTTTTCCGAGCAGTACTTC.

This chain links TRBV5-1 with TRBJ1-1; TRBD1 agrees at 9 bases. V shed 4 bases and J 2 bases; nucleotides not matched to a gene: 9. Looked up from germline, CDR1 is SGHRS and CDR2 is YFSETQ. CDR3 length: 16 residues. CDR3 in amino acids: CASSPSGTGINTEAFF. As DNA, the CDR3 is TGCGCCAGCAGCCCCTCCGGGACAGGGATTAACACTGAAGCTTTCTTT.

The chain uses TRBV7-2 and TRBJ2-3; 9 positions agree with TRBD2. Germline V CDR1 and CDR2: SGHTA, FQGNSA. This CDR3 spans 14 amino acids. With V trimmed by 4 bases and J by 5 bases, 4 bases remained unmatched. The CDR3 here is CASSSGLAKDTQYF. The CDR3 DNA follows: TGTGCCAGCAGCTCAGGACTAGCGAAAGATACGCAGTATTTT.

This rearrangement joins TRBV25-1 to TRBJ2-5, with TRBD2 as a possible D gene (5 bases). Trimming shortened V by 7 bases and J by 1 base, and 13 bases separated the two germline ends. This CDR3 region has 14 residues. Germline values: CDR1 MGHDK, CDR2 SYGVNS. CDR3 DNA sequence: TGTGCCAGCACGGGCCGGGATAGCCAAGAGACCCAGTACTTC. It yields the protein CASTGRDSQETQYF.

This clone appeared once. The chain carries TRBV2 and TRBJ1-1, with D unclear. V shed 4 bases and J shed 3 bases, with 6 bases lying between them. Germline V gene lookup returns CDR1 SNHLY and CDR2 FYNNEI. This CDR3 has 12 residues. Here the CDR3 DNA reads TGTGCCAGCAGTGCGGGTCACACTGAAGCTTTCTTT. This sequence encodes CASSAGHTEAFF. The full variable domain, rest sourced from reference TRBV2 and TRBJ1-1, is EPEVTQTPSHQVTQMGQEVILRCVPISNHLYFYWYRQILGQKVEFLVSFYNNEISEKSEIFDDQFSVERPDGSNFTLKIRSTKLEDSAMYFCASSAGHTEAFFGQGTRLTVV.

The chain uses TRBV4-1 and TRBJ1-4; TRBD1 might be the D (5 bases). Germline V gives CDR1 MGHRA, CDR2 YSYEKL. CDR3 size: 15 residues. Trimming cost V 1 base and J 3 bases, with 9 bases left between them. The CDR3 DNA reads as TGCGCCAGCAGCCAAGCGGGGGAAGCTAATGAAAAACTGTTTTTT. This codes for CASSQAGEANEKLFF.

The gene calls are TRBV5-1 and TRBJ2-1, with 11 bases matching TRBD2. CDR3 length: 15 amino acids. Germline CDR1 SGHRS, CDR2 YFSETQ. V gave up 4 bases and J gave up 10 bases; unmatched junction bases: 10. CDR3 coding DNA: TGCGCCAGCAGCCTGGGACTAGCGGATAAACGCGAGCAGTTCTTC. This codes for CASSLGLADKREQFF.

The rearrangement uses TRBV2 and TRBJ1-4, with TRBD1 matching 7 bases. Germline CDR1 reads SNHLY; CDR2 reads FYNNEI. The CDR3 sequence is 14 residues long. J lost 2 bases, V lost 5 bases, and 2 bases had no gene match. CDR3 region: CASSRQGTNEKLFF. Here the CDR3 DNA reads TGTGCCAGCAGTAGACAGGGTACTAATGAAAAACTGTTTTTT. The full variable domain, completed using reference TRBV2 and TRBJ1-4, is EPEVTQTPSHQVTQMGQEVILRCVPISNHLYFYWYRQILGQKVEFLVSFYNNEISEKSEIFDDQFSVERPDGSNFTLKIRSTKLEDSAMYFCASSRQGTNEKLFFGSGTQLSVL.

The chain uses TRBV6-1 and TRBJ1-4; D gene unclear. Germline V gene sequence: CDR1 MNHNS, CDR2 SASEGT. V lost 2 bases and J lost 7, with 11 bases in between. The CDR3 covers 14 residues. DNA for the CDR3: TGTGCCAGCAGTGAACTCTATCTAGGTGAAAAACTGTTTTTT. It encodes CASSELYLGEKLFF.

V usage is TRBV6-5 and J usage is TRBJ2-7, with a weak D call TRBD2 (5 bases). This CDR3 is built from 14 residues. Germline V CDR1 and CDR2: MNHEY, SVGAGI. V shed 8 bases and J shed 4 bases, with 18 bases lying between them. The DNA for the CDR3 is TGTGCCAGCTCGAGGGTGGGCGGGTTATACGAGCAGTACTTC. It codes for CASSRVGGLYEQYF.

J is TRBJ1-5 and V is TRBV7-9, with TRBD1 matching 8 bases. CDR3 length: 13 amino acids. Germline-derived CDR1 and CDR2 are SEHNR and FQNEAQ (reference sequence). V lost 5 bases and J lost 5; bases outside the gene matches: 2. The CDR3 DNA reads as TGTGCCAGCAGCCAGACAGGGGATCAGCCCCAGCATTTT. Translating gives CASSQTGDQPQHF.

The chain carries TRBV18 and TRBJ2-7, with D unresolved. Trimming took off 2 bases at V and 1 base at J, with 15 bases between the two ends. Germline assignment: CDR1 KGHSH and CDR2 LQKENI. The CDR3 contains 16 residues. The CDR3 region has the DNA TGTGCCAGCTCACCATCCCAACCGACAACATCCTACGAGCAGTACTTC. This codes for CASSPSQPTTSYEQYF.